This section outlines one TCR beta chain sequence together with its context. Its antigen remains unknown. This sample is drawn from a study of T cell responses to AZD1222 COVID-19 vaccine. General study results and limits: Among the donors, most were white British and more were female, and clonal diversity was possibly underestimated.

The data were produced by immunoSEQ multiplex PCR, yet TCRdb's version contains in-frame clones alone and is incomplete. The data show 55,000 to 85,000 clones, about 83% seen once. CDR1 and CDR2 from the germline V gene are MGHRA and YSYEKL. The length of the CDR3 is 15 residues. V shed 4 bases and J shed 1 base, with 11 bases lying between them. This specimen was peripheral blood, taken on day 0 of AZD1222 vaccination. V is TRBV4-1 and J is TRBJ2-4; perhaps TRBD1 as D (6 bases). The receptor was isolated from an adult in good health. In nucleotides, the CDR3 is TGCGCCAGCAGCCTTATCCAGGGGGCCAAAAACATTCAGTACTTC. Its protein product is CASSLIQGAKNIQYF.